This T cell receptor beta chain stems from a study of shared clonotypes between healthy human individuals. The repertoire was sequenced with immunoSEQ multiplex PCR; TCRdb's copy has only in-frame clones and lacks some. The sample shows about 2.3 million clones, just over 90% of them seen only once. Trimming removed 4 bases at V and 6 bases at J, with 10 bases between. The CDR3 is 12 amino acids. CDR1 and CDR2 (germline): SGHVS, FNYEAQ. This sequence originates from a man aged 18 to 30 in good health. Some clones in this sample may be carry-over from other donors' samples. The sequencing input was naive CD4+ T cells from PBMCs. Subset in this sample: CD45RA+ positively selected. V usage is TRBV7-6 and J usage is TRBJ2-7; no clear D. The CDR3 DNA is TGTGCCAGCAGCTCATATGAAGCCGAGCAGTACTTC. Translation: CASSSYEAEQYF.